The 5 T cell receptor beta chains listed next were all sequenced from one sample in a study of T cells after yellow fever vaccination. TCRdb redid the calling of the 5' RACE reads with MiXCR, one entry per CDR3 protein. The sample includes 500,000 to 650,000 distinct CDR3 sequences, 13% of them seen just once. The material was PBMCs, obtained on the day of the yellow fever booster vaccination. The receptor set was obtained from a man in his thirties or forties who received the YFV17D yellow fever vaccine.

The rearrangement uses TRBV12-3 or TRBV12-4 and TRBJ2-2; TRBD2 matches at 7 bases. The CDR3 sequence is 15 residues long. The trim removed 1 base at V and 6 bases at J, leaving 5 bases unmatched. Written as DNA, the CDR3 is TGTGCCAGCAGTTTAGGGAGACTAGCCCCCGGGGAGCTGTTTTTT. As protein: CASSLGRLAPGELFF.

This clonotype has more than one count but fewer than ten. V is TRBV9 and J is TRBJ1-1; 10 bases agree with TRBD1. The ends lost 5 bases at V and 0 bases at J; junction bases unmatched: 7. Germline V gene sequence: CDR1 SGDLS, CDR2 YYNGEE. The CDR3 consists of 16 residues. CDR3 nucleotides: TGTGCCAGCAGAGAATGGGACAGGGGAATGAACACTGAAGCTTTCTTT. Its protein is CASREWDRGMNTEAFF.

This clonotype was detected a few times. V gene TRBV6-2 or TRBV6-3 combines with J gene TRBJ2-1; D is uncertain. This CDR3 is 12 amino acids long. The germline V gene has CDR1 MNHEY and CDR2 SVGEGT. With 7 bases removed from V and 8 bases from J, the gap between germline ends came to 12 bases. CDR3 coding DNA: TGTGCCAGCAATTCACGAGTTGATGAGCAGTTCTTC. It specifies CASNSRVDEQFF.

A few counts support this clonotype. The chain combines TRBV11-2 with TRBJ2-7; no clear D. The germline V and J ends were trimmed by 0 bases and 2 bases, with 11 bases remaining between them. The CDR3 contains 15 residues. Germline CDR1 reads SGHAT; CDR2 reads FQNNGV. The CDR3: CASSLEPNSAYEQYF. The CDR3 nucleotides read TGTGCCAGCAGCTTAGAGCCAAACAGCGCCTACGAGCAGTACTTC.

The chain has TRBV13 and TRBJ2-7, with 12 bases lining up with TRBD2. The CDR3 runs 16 residues. CDR1 is PRHDT, CDR2 FYEKMQ, per germline (reference sequence). The J segment lost 4 bases and the V segment lost 2 bases, leaving 6 bases of the junction unmatched. This CDR3 reads CASSLTLLAGGYEQYF. CDR3 nucleotides: TGTGCCAGCAGCTTAACGCTTCTAGCGGGAGGGTACGAGCAGTACTTC.